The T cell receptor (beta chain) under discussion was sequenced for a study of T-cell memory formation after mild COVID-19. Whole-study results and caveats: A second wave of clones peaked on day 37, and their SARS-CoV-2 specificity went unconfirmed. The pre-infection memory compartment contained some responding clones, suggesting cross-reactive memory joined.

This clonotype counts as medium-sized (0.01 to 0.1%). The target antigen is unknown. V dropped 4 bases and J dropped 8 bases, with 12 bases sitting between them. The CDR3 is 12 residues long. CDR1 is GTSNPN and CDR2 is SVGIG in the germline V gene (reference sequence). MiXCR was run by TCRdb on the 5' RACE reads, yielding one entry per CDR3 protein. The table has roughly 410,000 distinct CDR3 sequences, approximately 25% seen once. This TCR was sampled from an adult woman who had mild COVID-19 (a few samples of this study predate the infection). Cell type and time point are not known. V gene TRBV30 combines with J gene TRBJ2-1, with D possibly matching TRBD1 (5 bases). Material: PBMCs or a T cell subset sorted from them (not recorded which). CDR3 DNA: TGTGCCTGGAATGTAGGGGTCGATGAGCAGTTCTTC. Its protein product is CAWNVGVDEQFF. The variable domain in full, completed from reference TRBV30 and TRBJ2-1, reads SQTIHQWPATLVQPVGSPLSLECTVEGTSNPNLYWYRQAAGRGLQLLFYSVGIGQISSEVPQNLSASRPQDRQFILSSKKLLLSDSGFYLCAWNVGVDEQFFGPGTRLTVL.